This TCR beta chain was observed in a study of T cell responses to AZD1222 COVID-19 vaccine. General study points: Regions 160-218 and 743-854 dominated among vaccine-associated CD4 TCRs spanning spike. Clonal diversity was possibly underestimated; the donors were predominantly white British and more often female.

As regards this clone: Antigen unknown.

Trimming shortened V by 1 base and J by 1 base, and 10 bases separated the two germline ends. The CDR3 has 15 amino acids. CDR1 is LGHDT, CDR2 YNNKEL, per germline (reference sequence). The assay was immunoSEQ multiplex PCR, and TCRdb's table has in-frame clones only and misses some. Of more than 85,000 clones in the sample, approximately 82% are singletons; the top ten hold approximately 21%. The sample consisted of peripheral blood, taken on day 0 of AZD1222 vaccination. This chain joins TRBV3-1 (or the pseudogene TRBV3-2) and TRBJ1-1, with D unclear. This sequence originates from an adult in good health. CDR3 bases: TGTGCCAGCAGCCAAGCTCCCCAACGGAACACTGAAGCTTTCTTT. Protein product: CASSQAPQRNTEAFF.